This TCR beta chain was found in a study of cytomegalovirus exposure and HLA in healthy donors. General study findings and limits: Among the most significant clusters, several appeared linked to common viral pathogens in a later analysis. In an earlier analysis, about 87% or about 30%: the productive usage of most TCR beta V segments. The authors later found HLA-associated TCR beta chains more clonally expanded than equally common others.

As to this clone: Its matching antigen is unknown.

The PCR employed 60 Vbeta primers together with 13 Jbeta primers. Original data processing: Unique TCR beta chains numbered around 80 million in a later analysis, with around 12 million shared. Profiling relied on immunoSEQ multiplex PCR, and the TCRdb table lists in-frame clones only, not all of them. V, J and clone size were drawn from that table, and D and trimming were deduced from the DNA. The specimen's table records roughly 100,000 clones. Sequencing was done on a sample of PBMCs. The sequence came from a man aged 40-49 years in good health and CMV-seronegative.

CDR3 amino acids: CASSQYGQGAGGYTF. DNA for the CDR3: TGTGCCAGCAGCCAGTATGGACAGGGGGCAGGTGGCTACACCTTC. The J gene is TRBJ1-2, the V gene TRBV7-2; TRBD1 aligns across 11 bases. The CDR3 extends over 15 amino acids. J was trimmed by 7 bases and V by 5 bases; bases with no gene match: 9. Germline CDR1 and CDR2: SGHTA and FQGNSA. Full variable domain (missing parts from reference TRBV7-2 and TRBJ1-2): GAGVSQSPSNKVTEKGKDVELRCDPISGHTALYWYRQSLGQGLEFLIYFQGNSAPDKSGLPSDRFSAERTGGSVSTLTIQRTQQEDSAVYLCASSQYGQGAGGYTFGSGTRLTVV.